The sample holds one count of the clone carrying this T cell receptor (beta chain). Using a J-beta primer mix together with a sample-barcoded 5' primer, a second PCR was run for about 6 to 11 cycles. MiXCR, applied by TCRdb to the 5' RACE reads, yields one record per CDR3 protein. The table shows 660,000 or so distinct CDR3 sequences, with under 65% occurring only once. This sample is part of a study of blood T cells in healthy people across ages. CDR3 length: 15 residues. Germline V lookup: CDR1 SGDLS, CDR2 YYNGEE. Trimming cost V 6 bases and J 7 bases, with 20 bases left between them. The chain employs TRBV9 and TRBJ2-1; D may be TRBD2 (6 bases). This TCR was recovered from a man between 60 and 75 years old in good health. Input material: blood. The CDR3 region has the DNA TGTGCCAGCACCGAGGGAGCGGGCCTCGGAAATGAGCAGTTCTTC. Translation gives CASTEGAGLGNEQFF.